Presented here are 14 T cell receptor beta chains from one specimen sequenced in a study of blood T cell repertoires in COVID-19. The table came from immunoSEQ multiplex PCR; TCRdb's copy has only in-frame clones and leaves some out. The profile covers more than 14,000 clones, with 86% appearing a single time and 15% to 20% taken by the ten largest. The sample consisted of peripheral blood. These receptors all stem from a human donor in a cohort sampled during active COVID-19.

The J gene is TRBJ2-3, the V gene TRBV18; 11 bases map to TRBD2. J gave up 7 bases and V 6 bases, and 15 bases lay outside the gene matches. Germline lookup yields CDR1 KGHSH and CDR2 LQKENI. The CDR3 covers 17 residues. The CDR3 region is CASSPRRLAGGTNTQYF. Written as DNA, the CDR3 is TGTGCCAGCTCTCCCAGGAGGCTAGCGGGGGGTACGAATACGCAGTATTTT.

This rearrangement joins TRBV9 to TRBJ2-3; D remains unclear. V dropped 3 bases and J dropped 0 bases, with 11 bases sitting between them. The CDR3 runs to 15 residues. CDR1 and CDR2 from the germline V gene are SGDLS and YYNGEE. DNA for the CDR3: TGTGCCAGCAGCGATAGTCTGATTAGCACAGATACGCAGTATTTT. Its protein is CASSDSLISTDTQYF.

The CDR3 DNA sequence: TGTGCCAGCAGTGAATATCCGCAGGGTAAATCGTATGGCTACACCTTC. Protein product: CASSEYPQGKSYGYTF. J is TRBJ1-2 and V is TRBV25-1; TRBD1 might be the D (5 bases). V lost 0 bases, J lost 5 bases, and 16 bases lay in between. CDR1 and CDR2 from the germline V gene are MGHDK and SYGVNS. The CDR3 is made up of 16 amino acids.

The chain joins TRBV7-3 to TRBJ2-2, with 8 bases aligning to TRBD1. The CDR3 extends over 12 amino acids. Trimming took 2 bases from V and 11 from J; bases not matched to a gene: 1. Per the germline V gene, CDR1 is SGHTA and CDR2 is FQGTGA. The CDR3 nucleotides read TGTGCCAGCAGCTTAGGACAGGGAGAGCTGTTTTTT. This sequence encodes CASSLGQGELFF.

This clone occurred a few times. The chain recombines TRBV14 with TRBJ2-1; D gene ambiguous. This CDR3 contains 13 residues. Looked up from germline, CDR1 is SGHDN and CDR2 is FVKESK. Between the trimmed V and J ends, which lost 5 bases and 7 bases, there was a span of 12 bases. The CDR3 reads CASSFGRGNEQFF. DNA of the CDR3: TGTGCCAGCAGCTTTGGTAGAGGAAATGAGCAGTTCTTC.

This chain links TRBV5-1 with TRBJ2-1; 7 bases are a match to TRBD2. Germline-derived CDR1 and CDR2 are SGHRS and YFSETQ. This CDR3 has 14 amino acids. Trimming cost V 0 bases and J 8 bases; bases outside gene matches: 5. For the CDR3, the DNA is TGCGCCAGCAGCTTGGATGCCGGGAGGTATGAGCAGTTCTTC. Its translation is CASSLDAGRYEQFF.

The rearrangement uses TRBV2 and TRBJ2-1; 7 bases are a match to TRBD1. The V segment lost 10 bases and the J segment 5 bases; nucleotides outside the gene matches: 11. CDR1 is SNHLY, CDR2 FYNNEI, per germline. This CDR3 contains 14 residues. Here the CDR3 reads CATARGPWDNEQFF. CDR3 bases: TGTGCCACAGCAAGGGGGCCTTGGGACAATGAGCAGTTCTTC. The full variable domain, its missing parts supplied by reference TRBV2 and TRBJ2-1, is EPEVTQTPSHQVTQMGQEVILRCVPISNHLYFYWYRQILGQKVEFLVSFYNNEISEKSEIFDDQFSVERPDGSNFTLKIRSTKLEDSAMYFCATARGPWDNEQFFGPGTRLTVL.

This clone has just a few counts. The chain links TRBV4-1 to TRBJ1-2, with TRBD1 as a possible D gene (5 bases). The CDR3 sequence is 12 residues long. V lost 0 bases and J 8 bases, leaving 7 bases between the germline ends. Germline CDR1 and CDR2: MGHRA and YSYEKL. CDR3 coding DNA: TGCGCCAGCAGCCAAGACAGGGTCGGCTACACCTTC. The encoded protein is CASSQDRVGYTF.

The chain couples TRBV21-1 to TRBJ2-3; TRBD2, as called in the table, went unchecked against the DNA. TRBV21-1 is designated a pseudogene. This CDR3 region has 17 residues. CDR3 bases: TGTGCCAGCACCACCGTCTATTGGATAGCGGGGGGTGGTACGCAGTATTTT. Encoded protein: CASTTVYWIAGGGTQYF.

The chain links TRBV7-2 to TRBJ2-5; 8 bases fit TRBD2. Germline V gene data show CDR1 as SGHTA and CDR2 as FQGNSA. The CDR3 spans 14 residues. V lost 5 bases to trimming and J lost 5 bases; unmatched junction nucleotides: 7. The CDR3: CASSPSGGLETQYF. The CDR3 nucleotides read TGTGCCAGCAGCCCCTCGGGGGGGCTGGAGACCCAGTACTTC.

The V gene is TRBV18, the J gene TRBJ1-1; D unclear. The CDR3 has 15 residues. V lost 4 bases, J lost 3 bases, and 15 bases lay in between. Germline values: CDR1 KGHSH, CDR2 LQKENI. As DNA, the CDR3 is TGTGCCAGCTCACTTATAGCTCGCAGCGACACTGAAGCTTTCTTT. It encodes CASSLIARSDTEAFF.

The rearrangement joins TRBV4-2 to TRBJ2-7, with 7 positions matching TRBD1. The V and J ends lost 0 bases and 1 base, in that order; junction bases with no gene match: 6. The CDR3 totals 16 residues. Germline CDR1 reads LGHNA; CDR2 reads YNFKEQ. This CDR3 reads CASSQDWDSYSYEQYF. In nucleotides, the CDR3 is TGTGCCAGCAGCCAAGATTGGGACAGCTATTCCTACGAGCAGTACTTC.

The genes are TRBV7-9 and TRBJ2-1; TRBD2 might be the D (5 bases). CDR1 and CDR2 from the germline V gene are SEHNR and FQNEAQ (reference sequence). The CDR3 is 13 residues long. CDR3 DNA: TGTGCGGGAGACAAGAGCTCCTACAATGAGCAGTTCTTC. Translated: CAGDKSSYNEQFF.

V and J are TRBV5-4 and TRBJ2-1; 9 bases are shared with TRBD2. This CDR3 is built from 16 residues. After removal of 4 bases from V and 8 bases from J, the junction contained 13 bases not matched to a gene. CDR1 and CDR2 (germline): SGHNT, YYREEE (reference sequence). CDR3 protein: CASSTRIGGGDDEQFF. The DNA of the CDR3 is TGTGCCAGCAGCACCCGGATTGGCGGGGGGGATGATGAGCAGTTCTTC.